This T cell receptor beta chain was profiled in a study of beta chain features in type 1 diabetes. Findings of the study overall: Patients with type 1 diabetes showed fewer VDJ junction insertions and more deletions. The analysis here could not establish whether HLA type shapes TCRB rearrangement.

The germline V and J ends were trimmed by 7 bases and 7 bases, with 23 bases remaining between them. This CDR3 has 15 amino acids. The germline CDR1 and CDR2 sequences are SEHNR and FQNEAQ (reference sequence). All of the isolated RNA was reverse transcribed, so expressed TCRB transcripts were sequenced. Profiling relied on immunoSEQ multiplex PCR, and the TCRdb table lists in-frame clones only, not all of them. The table records 200,000 to 300,000 clones, 27% of them present only once. On this clone: Its matching antigen is unknown.

The genes are TRBV7-9 and TRBJ2-7, with a possible D match to TRBD1 (6 bases). Sequenced: central memory CD4+ T cells from blood. This receptor was obtained from a man aged 25 to 45 in good health. The CDR3 coding sequence is TGTGCCAGCACCCATTTCCGGGACATGTTTCGTGAGCAGTACTTC. Encoded protein: CASTHFRDMFREQYF.